Presented here are 11 T cell receptor beta chains from one specimen sequenced in a study of cytomegalovirus exposure and HLA in healthy donors. The PCR had 60 Vbeta and 13 Jbeta primers. TCRdb keeps only in-frame clones here, not all; method: immunoSEQ multiplex PCR. The table includes about 160,000 clones, approximately 80% detected once. Sequencing input: PBMCs. Receptor source: a male donor in good health and CMV-seropositive.

The count of this clone is one. The J gene is TRBJ1-1, the V gene TRBV28; 7 bases are a match to TRBD1. V lost 5 bases, J lost 1 base, and 10 bases stayed unmatched. Germline loops: CDR1 MDHEN, CDR2 SYDVKM. The CDR3 runs to 16 residues. CDR3 sequence reads: CASSVRDRRRNTEAFF. The CDR3 coding sequence is TGTGCCAGCAGTGTCCGGGACAGAAGAAGGAACACTGAAGCTTTCTTT.

This clone was detected only once. V is TRBV7-6 and J is TRBJ2-7, with D possibly matching TRBD1 (5 bases). Germline-derived CDR1 and CDR2 are SGHVS and FNYEAQ. The CDR3 is 14 residues long. The V end was cut by 0 bases, the J end by 2 bases, with 8 bases between. CDR3 sequence reads: CASSLADTTYEQYF. For the CDR3, the DNA is TGTGCCAGCAGCTTAGCGGACACTACCTACGAGCAGTACTTC.

Only a few counts were recorded for this clone. The chain carries TRBV11-2 and TRBJ1-2, with unresolved D. Trimming removed 0 bases from V and 7 bases from J, with 9 bases in between. Per germline, CDR1 SGHAT and CDR2 FQNNGV. This CDR3 is 13 amino acids long. This CDR3 is CASSLEGASGYTF. CDR3 bases: TGTGCCAGCAGCTTAGAAGGAGCCTCTGGCTACACCTTC.

This clone appeared once. The CDR3 reads CASTERFGGGYEQYF. CDR3 bases: TGTGCCAGCACCGAAAGATTCGGGGGAGGCTACGAGCAGTACTTC. J is TRBJ2-7 and V is TRBV27; possibly TRBD2 for D (6 bases). The CDR3 has 15 amino acids. The V gene lost 7 bases and the J gene lost 3 bases, with 19 bases spanning the gap. Looked up from germline, CDR1 is MNHEY and CDR2 is SMNVEV (reference sequence).

The V call is TRBV5-1, the J call TRBJ1-1; 10 bases align to TRBD1. V gave up 0 bases and J gave up 0 bases; unmatched junction bases: 2. CDR1 and CDR2 from the germline V gene are SGHRS and YFSETQ. This CDR3 spans 16 amino acids. The CDR3 coding sequence is TGCGCCAGCAGCTTGGGACAGGGGGCAATGAACACTGAAGCTTTCTTT. Encoded protein: CASSLGQGAMNTEAFF.

The chain carries TRBV5-4 and TRBJ1-1; a weak D match, TRBD1 (6 bases). Per germline, CDR1 SGHNT and CDR2 YYREEE (reference sequence). Trimming removed 4 bases at V and 5 bases at J, with 15 bases between. The CDR3 runs to 14 residues. The CDR3 is CASSVRGNRTEAFF. The CDR3 DNA reads TGTGCCAGCAGCGTAAGGGGGAATAGAACTGAAGCTTTCTTT.

The rearrangement joins TRBV10-3 to TRBJ1-3; TRBD1 might be the D (5 bases). This CDR3 is built from 11 residues. V was pared by 10 bases and J by 6 bases, with 10 bases between. Germline V gene lookup returns CDR1 ENHRY and CDR2 SYGVKD. The CDR3 protein is CATGGVNTIYF. The CDR3 DNA follows: TGTGCCACGGGAGGGGTAAACACCATATATTTT.

The chain links TRBV5-4 to TRBJ1-1; 7 nucleotides align to TRBD1. CDR3 length: 16 amino acids. Germline CDR1 and CDR2: SGHNT and YYREEE (reference sequence). Germline trimming cut 4 bases from V and 5 bases from J; bases unmatched to any gene: 14. CDR3 sequence reads: CASSGTRQGWITEAFF. In DNA, the CDR3 is TGTGCCAGCAGCGGCACGAGACAGGGTTGGATTACTGAAGCTTTCTTT.

The chain has TRBV19 and TRBJ2-7; D is possibly TRBD2 (5 bases). The V gene's germline CDR1 is LNHDA and CDR2 SQIVND (reference sequence). V dropped 4 bases and J dropped 2 bases, with 12 bases sitting between them. This CDR3 contains 14 residues. CDR3 DNA sequence: TGTGCCAGTAGTAGCACCCAGCGGCCCTACGAGCAGTACTTC. Its protein is CASSSTQRPYEQYF.

CDR3 in DNA: TGCGCCAGTCCGGGACAGGGCGGCACCGGGGAGCTGTTTTTT. It specifies CASPGQGGTGELFF. The chain couples TRBV10-2 to TRBJ2-2, with 9 bases identical to TRBD1. This CDR3 is built from 14 residues. CDR1 is WSHSY, CDR2 SAAADI, per germline. V shed 9 bases and J 4 bases; nucleotides not matched to a gene: 6.

The V gene is TRBV19, the J gene TRBJ2-5, with D maybe TRBD1 (5 bases). The CDR3 covers 14 residues. Germline V CDR1 and CDR2: LNHDA, SQIVND (reference sequence). V lost 5 bases and J lost 1, with 11 bases in between. CDR3: CASSYGAPQETQYF. DNA for the CDR3: TGTGCCAGTAGTTATGGGGCCCCCCAAGAGACCCAGTACTTC.